This entry lists 12 T cell receptor beta chains sequenced from one sample in a study of beta chain features in type 1 diabetes. The entirety of the isolated RNA underwent reverse transcription, so expressed TCRB transcripts were sequenced. Sequenced by immunoSEQ multiplex PCR; TCRdb stores in-frame clones only, minus some. The table includes 250,000 to 300,000 clones, approximately 24% detected once. The antigens these receptors bind are not known. General study results and limits: All four CD4+ subsets of Type 1 diabetes patients contained TCRB CDR3s that were moderately but significantly shorter.

Sequencing input: naive CD4+ T cells from blood. These receptors all stem from a woman under 40 with type 1 diabetes.

This clone showed up just a few times. The genes are TRBV9 and TRBJ2-1; TRBD1 agrees at 7 bases. The trim removed 3 bases at V and 2 bases at J, leaving 5 bases unmatched. From germline, CDR1 is SGDLS and CDR2 YYNGEE. This CDR3 contains 15 residues. The CDR3 spells CASSARQGPYNEQFF. The CDR3 bases are TGTGCCAGCAGCGCTCGACAGGGACCCTACAATGAGCAGTTCTTC.

In this sample, this clone turned up a few times. The chain links TRBV7-9 to TRBJ2-3, with D tentatively TRBD2 (6 bases). The CDR3 is made up of 14 amino acids. Germline assignment: CDR1 SEHNR and CDR2 FQNEAQ (reference sequence). Trimming stripped 5 bases from V and 3 bases from J, with 12 bases between. The CDR3 coding sequence is TGTGCCAGCAGCGGCGGGATAGGGACAGATACGCAGTATTTT. It encodes CASSGGIGTDTQYF.

The gene calls are TRBV15 and TRBJ1-2; D possibly corresponds to TRBD1 (6 bases). CDR3 length: 14 amino acids. Germline values: CDR1 LNHNV, CDR2 YYDKDF (reference sequence). Trimming took 5 bases from V and 4 from J, leaving 14 bases between them. CDR3 region: CATSEWTALYGYTF. The CDR3 DNA reads TGTGCCACCAGCGAGTGGACAGCTCTCTATGGCTACACCTTC.

This clone came up a few times. This chain uses TRBV19 with TRBJ1-4, with D uncertain. The germline gives CDR1 LNHDA, CDR2 SQIVND (reference sequence). V dropped 3 bases and J dropped 7 bases, with 12 bases sitting between them. The CDR3 runs to 14 residues. This CDR3 reads CASSMEKIGEKLFF. DNA of the CDR3: TGTGCCAGTAGTATGGAGAAGATCGGTGAAAAACTGTTTTTT.

This clone came up once. This chain connects TRBV6-5 to TRBJ2-5, with a weak D call TRBD2 (5 bases). The V and J ends lost 0 bases and 1 base respectively, with 9 bases between them. The CDR3 totals 15 residues. Germline V gene sequence: CDR1 MNHEY, CDR2 SVGAGI. The CDR3, as DNA: TGTGCCAGCAGTTACTCAGACGGAGGCCAAGAGACCCAGTACTTC. Amino acids: CASSYSDGGQETQYF.

This clone came up a few times. The V gene is TRBV9, the J gene TRBJ2-1, with 15 nucleotides matching TRBD2. The V gene end was trimmed by 3 bases and the J gene end by 4 bases; junction bases not matched to a gene: 5. The CDR3 consists of 17 residues. From germline, CDR1 is SGDLS and CDR2 YYNGEE. Written as DNA, the CDR3 is TGTGCCAGCAGCGCCCTAGGACTAGCGGGAGGGTACAATGAGCAGTTCTTC. Its translation is CASSALGLAGGYNEQFF.

The V gene is TRBV29-1, the J gene TRBJ1-5, with D possibly matching TRBD1 (6 bases). Germline CDR1 and CDR2: SQVTM and ANQGSEA. The CDR3 length is 13 residues. With 5 bases removed from V and 5 bases from J, the gap between germline ends came to 13 bases. The CDR3: CSVRTGPYQPQHF. CDR3 bases: TGCAGCGTTCGTACAGGGCCTTATCAGCCCCAGCATTTT.

This clone was observed a few times. The chain uses TRBV11-3 and TRBJ2-2; 14 nucleotides align to TRBD2. Trimming cost V 5 bases and J 0 bases; bases outside gene matches: 8. Per the germline V gene, CDR1 is SGHNT and CDR2 is YENEEA. The CDR3 is 19 amino acids. The CDR3, as DNA: TGTGCCAGCAGCCACGGGACTAGCGGGAGTCCCTCGAACACCGGGGAGCTGTTTTTT. Translating it yields CASSHGTSGSPSNTGELFF.

This clone has only a few counts. The rearrangement uses TRBV29-1 and TRBJ1-1; 8 nucleotides line up with TRBD1. There are 13 residues in the CDR3. Germline V gene sequence: CDR1 SQVTM, CDR2 ANQGSEA. V lost 6 bases, J lost 5 bases, and 8 bases stayed unmatched. The CDR3 DNA sequence: TGCAGCGTACCGTCAGGGGGCTTTACTGAAGCTTTCTTT. It yields the protein CSVPSGGFTEAFF.

The chain carries TRBV2 and TRBJ2-7; D call uncertain. The CDR3 is 10 residues long. CDR1 SNHLY and CDR2 FYNNEI come from the germline V gene. The V gene lost 6 bases and the J gene lost 5 bases, with 5 bases spanning the gap. In DNA, the CDR3 is TGTGCCAGCAGAGACAACGAGCAGTACTTC. As protein: CASRDNEQYF.

In this sample, this clone turned up a few times. The rearrangement uses TRBV30 and TRBJ2-3, with D possibly matching TRBD2 (7 bases). Germline V gene lookup returns CDR1 GTSNPN and CDR2 SVGIG (reference sequence). Trimming left V 8 bases short and J 4 bases short, with 16 bases between. CDR3 length: 13 residues. This CDR3 is CAQAPGGSDTQYF. In DNA form, the CDR3 reads TGTGCCCAAGCCCCGGGGGGCTCAGATACGCAGTATTTT.

As to this clone: This specimen includes other DNA sequences encoding the same CDR3. The chain employs TRBV30 and TRBJ1-1; D gene uncertain. The germline gives CDR1 GTSNPN, CDR2 SVGIG (reference sequence). The CDR3 covers 13 residues. The V and J ends lost 0 bases and 0 bases respectively, with 5 bases between them. For the CDR3, the DNA is TGTGCCTGGAGTGTAGCCATGAACACTGAAGCTTTCTTT. Translating gives CAWSVAMNTEAFF.